This is a list of T cell receptor beta chains from one sample in a study of cytomegalovirus exposure and HLA in healthy donors. TCRdb's table, derived via immunoSEQ multiplex PCR, lists solely in-frame clones and lacks some. The table has under 130,000 clones, roughly four fifths seen once. Sequencing was carried out using PBMCs. Receptors originate from a man aged 40-55 years in good health and CMV-seronegative. The CDR3 runs from the conserved cysteine through the conserved F or W. A D gene is named only where the DNA matches it firmly. Only some rows state a clone size, as once, few, many or a class for expanded clones.

J	D	size	V	CDR3	DNA
TRBJ2-1	TRBD2	.	TRBV27	CASSLIAGGPGLNEQFF	TGTGCCAGCAGTTTAATAGCGGGAGGGCCTGGTTTAAATGAGCAGTTCTTC
TRBJ1-2	TRBD1	.	TRBV29-1	CSVVPRQGTYGYTF	TGCAGCGTGGTCCCCCGACAGGGAACCTATGGCTACACCTTC
TRBJ2-7	.	few	TRBV14	CASSQRGGLGSEQYF	TGTGCCAGCAGCCAACGAGGAGGGCTGGGATCCGAGCAGTACTTC
TRBJ2-7	.	.	TRBV11-2	CASSSTAGATYEQYF	TGTGCCAGCAGCTCGACGGCGGGGGCAACCTACGAGCAGTACTTC
TRBJ2-7	TRBD1	.	TRBV19	CAISKGQGLSYEQYF	TGTGCTATCTCAAAAGGACAGGGACTCTCCTACGAGCAGTACTTC
TRBJ2-7	TRBD1	.	TRBV9	CASSIGQGREQYF	TGTGCCAGCAGCATCGGACAGGGCCGGGAGCAGTACTTC
TRBJ2-7	TRBD1	.	TRBV7-2	CASSLDRSSYEQYF	TGTGCCAGCAGCCTGGACAGGAGCTCCTACGAGCAGTACTTC
TRBJ2-2	.	.	TRBV29-1	CSVDGGPNGELFF	TGCAGCGTTGATGGAGGGCCGAACGGGGAGCTGTTTTTT
TRBJ1-1	TRBD1	.	TRBV10-3	CAISPLTGGLTEAFF	TGTGCCATCAGTCCCCTTACAGGGGGCTTAACTGAAGCTTTCTTT
TRBJ1-1	.	.	TRBV19	CASSRGQLNTEAFF	TGTGCCAGTAGTAGGGGACAACTAAACACTGAAGCTTTCTTT
TRBJ2-7	.	few	TRBV28	CASSLWPRGSSYEQYF	TGTGCCAGCAGTTTATGGCCCAGAGGGAGCTCCTACGAGCAGTACTTC
TRBJ1-2	TRBD1	many	TRBV5-4	CASSHEGGRYGYTF	TGTGCCAGCAGCCACGAAGGGGGCAGGTATGGCTACACCTTC
TRBJ1-3	.	.	TRBV19	CASSIDRHGGNTIYF	TGTGCCAGTAGTATAGATCGACATGGAGGAAACACCATATATTTT
TRBJ1-1	TRBD1	.	TRBV7-8	CASSVRDRGGTEAFF	TGTGCCAGCAGCGTCCGGGACAGGGGAGGGACTGAAGCTTTCTTT
TRBJ1-1	.	.	TRBV6-5	CASSPTGTEAFF	TGTGCCAGCAGTCCCACGGGGACTGAAGCTTTCTTT
TRBJ1-1	TRBD1	.	TRBV7-2	CASSPSRGTEAFF	TGTGCCAGCAGCCCTAGCAGGGGGACTGAAGCTTTCTTT
TRBJ2-7	TRBD1	.	TRBV28	CASSLGTVQRAEQYF	TGTGCCAGCAGTTTAGGGACAGTTCAACGGGCCGAGCAGTACTTC
TRBJ1-5	.	.	TRBV27	CASSLSPQGMNQPQHF	TGTGCCAGCAGTTTATCCCCCCAGGGGATGAATCAGCCCCAGCATTTT
TRBJ2-5	.	.	TRBV6-6	CASSYSGGQETQYF	TGTGCCAGCAGTTACTCGGGAGGTCAAGAGACCCAGTACTTC
TRBJ2-1	TRBD2	.	TRBV9	CASSYSGSSYNEQFF	TGTGCCAGCAGCTATAGCGGGAGCTCCTACAATGAGCAGTTCTTC
TRBJ1-3	TRBD1	.	TRBV19	CASSAGGTVFSGNTIYF	TGTGCCAGTAGTGCCGGCGGGACAGTATTCTCTGGAAACACCATATATTTT
TRBJ1-1	.	.	TRBV6-6	CASSRGGGEAFF	TGTGCCAGCAGCCGAGGCGGGGGTGAAGCTTTCTTT
TRBJ2-7	TRBD1	.	TRBV4-1	CASSQTGGIYEQYF	TGCGCCAGCAGCCAAACAGGGGGAATCTACGAGCAGTACTTC
TRBJ2-5	.	few	TRBV9	CASSVRGGRQETQYF	TGTGCCAGCAGCGTCCGCGGGGGCAGACAAGAGACCCAGTACTTC
TRBJ1-2	.	.	TRBV19	CASSIIVADYGYTF	TGTGCCAGTAGTATAATCGTGGCCGATTATGGCTACACCTTC
TRBJ2-5	TRBD2	.	TRBV7-3	CASSLAGGPSETQYF	TGTGCCAGCAGCTTAGCGGGGGGGCCTTCTGAGACCCAGTACTTC
TRBJ1-3	TRBD1	.	TRBV18	CASSRTGGNSGNTIYF	TGTGCCAGCTCACGGACAGGGGGGAACTCTGGAAACACCATATATTTT
TRBJ2-5	.	.	TRBV19	CASRSPSGETQYF	TGTGCCAGTAGGTCCCCTTCGGGGGAGACCCAGTACTTC
TRBJ2-7	TRBD2	few	TRBV7-9	CASRHSGASGRASLEQYF	TGTGCCAGCAGGCACTCGGGGGCTAGCGGGAGGGCCTCACTCGAGCAGTACTTC
TRBJ1-1	.	.	TRBV5-8	CASSQGLNTEAFF	TGTGCCAGCAGCCAGGGGCTGAACACTGAAGCTTTCTTT
TRBJ2-4	TRBD1	few	TRBV7-2	CASSSPLRQGGTKNIQYF	TGTGCCAGCAGCTCGCCTCTTCGACAAGGGGGCACCAAAAACATTCAGTACTTC
TRBJ1-2	TRBD1	.	TRBV7-8	CASSSGTGGAYGYTF	TGTGCCAGCAGCTCGGGGACAGGGGGCGCCTATGGCTACACCTTC
TRBJ2-1	.	.	TRBV4-3	CASSQDYSNEQFF	TGCGCCAGCAGCCAAGATTATTCCAATGAGCAGTTCTTC
TRBJ2-1	TRBD2	few	TRBV6-1	CAIVWGGSADEQFF	TGTGCCATCGTGTGGGGGGGGTCCGCGGATGAGCAGTTCTTC
TRBJ2-7	TRBD2	.	TRBV28	CASRIGGGNSHTYEQYF	TGTGCCAGCAGAATTGGCGGGGGAAACTCCCATACCTACGAGCAGTACTTC
TRBJ1-1	.	.	TRBV7-9	CASSLHGAFF	TGTGCCAGCAGCTTACACGGGGCTTTCTTT
TRBJ2-7	.	.	TRBV6-6	CASSYMGHPYEQYF	TGTGCCAGCAGTTACATGGGACACCCCTACGAGCAGTACTTC
TRBJ1-2	TRBD1	.	TRBV5-1	CASSLDPTGGAIGYTF	TGCGCCAGCAGCTTGGATCCGACAGGGGGCGCGATCGGCTACACCTTC
TRBJ2-1	.	.	TRBV4-2	CASSQDPTRGDEQFF	TGTGCCAGCAGCCAAGATCCGACTAGAGGGGATGAGCAGTTCTTC
TRBJ1-2	TRBD1	.	TRBV7-2	CASSPDRGLGGYTF	TGTGCCAGCAGCCCCGATAGGGGGCTGGGTGGCTACACCTTC
TRBJ2-1	.	.	TRBV9	CASSELMADLDEQFF	TGTGCCAGCAGCGAACTAATGGCCGACTTGGATGAGCAGTTCTTC
TRBJ2-7	TRBD1	.	TRBV10-2	CASSGTGPKGYEQYF	TGCGCCAGCAGTGGGACAGGGCCCAAGGGTTACGAGCAGTACTTC
TRBJ2-5	.	.	TRBV30	CAWTGKETQYF	TGTGCCTGGACAGGAAAAGAGACCCAGTACTTC
TRBJ1-1	.	.	TRBV27	CASTPGVGSATEAFF	TGTGCCAGCACCCCCGGGGTAGGGTCGGCCACTGAAGCTTTCTTT
TRBJ1-5	TRBD1	.	TRBV2	CASRPEGASNQPQHF	TGTGCCAGCAGGCCCGAGGGGGCCAGCAATCAGCCCCAGCATTTT
TRBJ2-7	.	.	TRBV7-5	CARSYSRGSEQYF	TGTGCCAGAAGCTATAGCAGGGGAAGCGAGCAGTACTTC
TRBJ1-1	.	.	TRBV6-4	CASSRQENTEAFF	TGTGCCAGCAGTCGACAGGAGAACACTGAAGCTTTCTTT
TRBJ2-5	TRBD1	.	TRBV29-1	CSATGQGLQETQYF	TGCAGCGCCACAGGACAGGGACTTCAAGAGACCCAGTACTTC
TRBJ2-6	.	.	TRBV5-1	CASSLTGSGANVLTF	TGCGCCAGCAGCTTAACGGGCTCTGGGGCCAACGTCCTGACTTTC